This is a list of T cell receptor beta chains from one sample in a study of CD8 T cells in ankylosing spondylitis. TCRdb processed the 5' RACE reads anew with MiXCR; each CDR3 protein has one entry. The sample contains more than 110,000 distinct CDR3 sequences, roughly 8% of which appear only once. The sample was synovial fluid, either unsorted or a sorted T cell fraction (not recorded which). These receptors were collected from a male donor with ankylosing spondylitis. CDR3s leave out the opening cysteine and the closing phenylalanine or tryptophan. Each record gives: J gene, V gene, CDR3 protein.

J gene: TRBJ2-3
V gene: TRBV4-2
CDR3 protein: ASSQDGASGTDTQY

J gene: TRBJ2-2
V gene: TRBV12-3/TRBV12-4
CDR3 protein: ASSLWTDNTGELF

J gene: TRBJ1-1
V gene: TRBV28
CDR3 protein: ASKEPNTEAF

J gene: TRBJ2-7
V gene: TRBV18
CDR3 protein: ASSRGTGDAQY

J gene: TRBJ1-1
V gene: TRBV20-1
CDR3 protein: SVYLQNTEAF

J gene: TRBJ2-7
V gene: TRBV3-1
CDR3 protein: ASSQDVGFTYEQY

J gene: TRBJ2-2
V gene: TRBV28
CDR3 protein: ASSLFGQNTGELF

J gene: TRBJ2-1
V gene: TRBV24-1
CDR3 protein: ATSGREGNNEQF

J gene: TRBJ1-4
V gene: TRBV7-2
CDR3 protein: ASSLLDRAGKLF

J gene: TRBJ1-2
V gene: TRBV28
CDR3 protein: ASSWGQANGYT

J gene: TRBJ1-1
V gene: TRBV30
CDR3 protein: ALTGLITVSAF

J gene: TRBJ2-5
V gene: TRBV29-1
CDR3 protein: SVRGLGRETQY

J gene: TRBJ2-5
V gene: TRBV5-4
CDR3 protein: ASSWGGARRLSQETQY

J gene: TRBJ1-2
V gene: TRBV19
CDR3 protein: ASSMGSQMGYT

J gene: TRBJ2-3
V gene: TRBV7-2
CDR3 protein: ASSTGTSRDTDTQY

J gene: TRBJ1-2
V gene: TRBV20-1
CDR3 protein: SAPQGGGAYGYT

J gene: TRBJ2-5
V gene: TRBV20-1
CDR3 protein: SARDLPRTDETQY

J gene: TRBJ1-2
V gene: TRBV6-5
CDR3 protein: ASSSYLGYGYT

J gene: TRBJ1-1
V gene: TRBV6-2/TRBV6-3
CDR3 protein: ASSYGQGDTEAF

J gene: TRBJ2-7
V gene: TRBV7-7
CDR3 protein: ASSRSGTPGDEQY

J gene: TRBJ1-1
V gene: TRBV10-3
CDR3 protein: AISESRIKAF

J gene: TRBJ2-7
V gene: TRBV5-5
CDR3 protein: ASNMIYEQY

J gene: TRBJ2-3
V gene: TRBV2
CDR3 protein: ASRIAGRTDTQY

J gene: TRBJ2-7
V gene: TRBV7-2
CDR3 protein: ASSLEHTSGVFYEQY

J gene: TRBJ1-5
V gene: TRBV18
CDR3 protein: ASSPPGQGRNQPQH

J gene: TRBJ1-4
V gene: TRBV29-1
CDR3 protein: SGVGGGTNEKLF

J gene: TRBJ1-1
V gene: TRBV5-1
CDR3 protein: ASGLTGTGDTEAF

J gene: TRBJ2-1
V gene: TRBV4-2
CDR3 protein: ASTQRGSSYNEQF

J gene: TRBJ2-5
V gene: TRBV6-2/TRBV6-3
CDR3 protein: ASSSWDIQETQY

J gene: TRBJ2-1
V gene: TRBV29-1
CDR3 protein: SVEESSYNEQF

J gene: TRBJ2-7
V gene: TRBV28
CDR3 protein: ASSVADTTDYEQY

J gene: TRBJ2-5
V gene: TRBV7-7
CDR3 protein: ASSHGQDGETQY

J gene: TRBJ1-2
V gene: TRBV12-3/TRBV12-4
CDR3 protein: ASSRRGLDYGYT

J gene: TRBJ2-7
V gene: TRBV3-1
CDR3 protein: ASSQGPGYYEQY

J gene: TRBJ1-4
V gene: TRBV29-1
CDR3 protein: SVEEDEKLF

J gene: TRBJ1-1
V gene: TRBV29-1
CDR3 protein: SVGGSGGTEAF

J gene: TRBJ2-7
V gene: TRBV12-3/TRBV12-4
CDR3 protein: ASSLQRGDEQY

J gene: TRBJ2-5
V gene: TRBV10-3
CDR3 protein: AISEGGQETQY

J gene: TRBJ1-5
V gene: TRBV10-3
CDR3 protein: AISELGVNQPQH

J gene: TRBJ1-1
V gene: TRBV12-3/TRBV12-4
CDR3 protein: ASSNRQGGPEAF

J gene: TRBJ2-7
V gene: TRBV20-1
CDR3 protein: SARDSTPALVEQY

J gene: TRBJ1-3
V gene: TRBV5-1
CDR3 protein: ASSLGQTPGNTIY

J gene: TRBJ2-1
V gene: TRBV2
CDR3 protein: ASSPGSNEQF

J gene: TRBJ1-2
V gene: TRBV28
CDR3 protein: ASGRVRGGYT

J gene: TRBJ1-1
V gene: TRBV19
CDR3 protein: ASSIQGALIRSEAF

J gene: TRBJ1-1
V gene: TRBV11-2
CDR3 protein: ASSLDRDYTEAF